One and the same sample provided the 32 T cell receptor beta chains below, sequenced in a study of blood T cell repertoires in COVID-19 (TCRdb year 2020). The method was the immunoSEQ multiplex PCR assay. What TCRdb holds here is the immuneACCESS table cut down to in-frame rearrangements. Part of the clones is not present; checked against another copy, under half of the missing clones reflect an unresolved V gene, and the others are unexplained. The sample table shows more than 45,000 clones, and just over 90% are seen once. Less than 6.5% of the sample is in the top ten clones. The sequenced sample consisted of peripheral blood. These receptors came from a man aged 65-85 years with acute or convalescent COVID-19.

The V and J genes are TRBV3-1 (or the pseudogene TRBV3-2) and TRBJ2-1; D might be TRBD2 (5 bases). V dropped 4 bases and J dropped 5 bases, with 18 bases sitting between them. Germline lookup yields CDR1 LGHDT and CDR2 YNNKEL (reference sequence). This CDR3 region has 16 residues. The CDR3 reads CASSRLQVHGNNEQFF. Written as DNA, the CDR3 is TGTGCCAGCAGCCGCCTGCAGGTTCACGGGAACAATGAGCAGTTCTTC.

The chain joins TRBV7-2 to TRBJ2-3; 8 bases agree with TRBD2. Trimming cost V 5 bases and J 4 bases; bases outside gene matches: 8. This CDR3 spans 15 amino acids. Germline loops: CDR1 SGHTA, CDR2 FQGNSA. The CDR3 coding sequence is TGTGCCAGCAGCCCCAACCCGACTAGCGCAGATACGCAGTATTTT. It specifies CASSPNPTSADTQYF.

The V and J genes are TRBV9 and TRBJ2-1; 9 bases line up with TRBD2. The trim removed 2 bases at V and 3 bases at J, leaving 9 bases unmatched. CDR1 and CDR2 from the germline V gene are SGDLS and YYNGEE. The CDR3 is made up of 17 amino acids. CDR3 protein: CASSVRWSSGGYNEQFF. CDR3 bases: TGTGCCAGCAGCGTCCGGTGGAGTAGCGGGGGCTACAATGAGCAGTTCTTC.

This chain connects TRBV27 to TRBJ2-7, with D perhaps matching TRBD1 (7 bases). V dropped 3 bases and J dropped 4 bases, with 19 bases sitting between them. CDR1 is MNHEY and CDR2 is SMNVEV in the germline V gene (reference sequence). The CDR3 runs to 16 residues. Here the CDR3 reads CASSFIPQGGLYEQYF. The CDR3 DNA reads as TGTGCCAGCAGTTTTATCCCCCAGGGGGGCCTTTACGAGCAGTACTTC.

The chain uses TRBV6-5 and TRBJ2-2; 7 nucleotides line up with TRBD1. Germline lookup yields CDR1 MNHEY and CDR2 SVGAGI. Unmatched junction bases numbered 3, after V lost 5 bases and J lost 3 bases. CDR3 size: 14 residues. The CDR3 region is CASSRDRDTGELFF. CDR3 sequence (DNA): TGTGCCAGCAGTAGAGACAGGGACACCGGGGAGCTGTTTTTT.

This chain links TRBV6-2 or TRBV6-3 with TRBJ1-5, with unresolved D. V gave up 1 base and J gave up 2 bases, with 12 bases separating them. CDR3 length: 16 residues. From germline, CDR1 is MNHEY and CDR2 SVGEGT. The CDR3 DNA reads TGTGCCAGCAGTTACTTCCCCGGTACAGGCAATCAGCCCCAGCATTTT. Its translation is CASSYFPGTGNQPQHF.

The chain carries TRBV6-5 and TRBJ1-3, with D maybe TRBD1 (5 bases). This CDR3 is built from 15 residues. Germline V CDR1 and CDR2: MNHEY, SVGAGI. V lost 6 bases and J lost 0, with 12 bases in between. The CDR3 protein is CASRQDRRSGNTIYF. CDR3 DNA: TGTGCCAGCAGACAGGACCGGCGCTCTGGAAACACCATATATTTT.

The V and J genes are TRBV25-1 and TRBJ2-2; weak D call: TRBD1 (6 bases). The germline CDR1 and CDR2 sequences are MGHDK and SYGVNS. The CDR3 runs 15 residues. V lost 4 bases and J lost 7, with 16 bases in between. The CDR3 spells CASSGNRDLGGELFF. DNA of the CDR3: TGTGCCAGCAGTGGAAACAGGGATTTAGGCGGGGAGCTGTTTTTT.

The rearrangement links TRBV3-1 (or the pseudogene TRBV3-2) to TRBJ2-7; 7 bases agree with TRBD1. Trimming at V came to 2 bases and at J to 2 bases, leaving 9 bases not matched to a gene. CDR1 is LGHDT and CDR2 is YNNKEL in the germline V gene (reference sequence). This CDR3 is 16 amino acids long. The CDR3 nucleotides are TGTGCCAGCAGCCAATTCAACAGGGGAGACACCTACGAGCAGTACTTC. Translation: CASSQFNRGDTYEQYF.

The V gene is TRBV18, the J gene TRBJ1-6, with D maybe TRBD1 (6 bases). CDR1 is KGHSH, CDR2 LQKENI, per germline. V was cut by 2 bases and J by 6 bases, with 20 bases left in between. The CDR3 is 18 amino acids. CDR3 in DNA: TGTGCCAGCTCACCATATCTAGGTGGGGGCCCAGGTAATTCACCCCTCCACTTT. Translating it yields CASSPYLGGGPGNSPLHF. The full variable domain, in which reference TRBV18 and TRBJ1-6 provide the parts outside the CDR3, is NAGVMQNPRHLVRRRGQEARLRCSPMKGHSHVYWYRQLPEEGLKFMVYLQKENIIDESGMPKERFSAEFPKEGPSILRIQQVVRGDSAAYFCASSPYLGGGPGNSPLHFGNGTRLTVT.

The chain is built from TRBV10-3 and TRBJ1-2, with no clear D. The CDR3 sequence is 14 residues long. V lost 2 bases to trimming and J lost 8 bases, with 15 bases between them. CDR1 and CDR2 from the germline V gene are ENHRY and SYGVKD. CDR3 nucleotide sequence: TGTGCCATCAGTGAGGAAGCGGTAGTGGGGGGCTACACCTTC. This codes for CAISEEAVVGGYTF.

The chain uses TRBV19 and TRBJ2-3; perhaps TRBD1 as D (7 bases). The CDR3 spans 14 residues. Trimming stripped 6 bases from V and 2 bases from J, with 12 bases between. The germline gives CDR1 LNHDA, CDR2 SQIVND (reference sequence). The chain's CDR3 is CASSLRGVTDTQYF. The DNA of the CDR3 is TGTGCCAGTAGCCTCAGGGGGGTCACAGATACGCAGTATTTT.

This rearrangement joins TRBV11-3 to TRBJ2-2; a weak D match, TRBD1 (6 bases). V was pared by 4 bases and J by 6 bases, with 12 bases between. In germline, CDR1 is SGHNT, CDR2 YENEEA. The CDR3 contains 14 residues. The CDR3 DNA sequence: TGTGCCAGCAGCTCACAGGGTTTGGCCGGGGAGCTGTTTTTT. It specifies CASSSQGLAGELFF.

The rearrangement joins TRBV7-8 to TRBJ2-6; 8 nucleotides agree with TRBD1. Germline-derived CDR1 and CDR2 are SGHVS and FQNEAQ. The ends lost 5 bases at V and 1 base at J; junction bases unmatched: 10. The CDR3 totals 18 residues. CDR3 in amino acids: CASSMLGRGRSGANVLTF. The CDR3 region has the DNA TGTGCCAGCAGCATGTTGGGCAGGGGGCGGTCTGGGGCCAACGTCCTGACTTTC.

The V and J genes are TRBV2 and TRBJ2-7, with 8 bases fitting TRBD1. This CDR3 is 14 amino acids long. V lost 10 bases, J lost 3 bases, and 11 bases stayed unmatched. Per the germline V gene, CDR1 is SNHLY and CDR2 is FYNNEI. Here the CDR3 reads CATTPGQGLYEQYF. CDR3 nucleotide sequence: TGTGCCACCACCCCCGGACAGGGCCTCTACGAGCAGTACTTC.

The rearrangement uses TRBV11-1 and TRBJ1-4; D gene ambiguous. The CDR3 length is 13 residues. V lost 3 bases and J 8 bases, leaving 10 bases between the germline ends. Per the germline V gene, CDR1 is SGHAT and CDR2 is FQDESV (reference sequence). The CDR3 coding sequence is TGTGCCAGCAGCTTGAGTTTACAGGAAAAACTGTTTTTT. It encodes CASSLSLQEKLFF.

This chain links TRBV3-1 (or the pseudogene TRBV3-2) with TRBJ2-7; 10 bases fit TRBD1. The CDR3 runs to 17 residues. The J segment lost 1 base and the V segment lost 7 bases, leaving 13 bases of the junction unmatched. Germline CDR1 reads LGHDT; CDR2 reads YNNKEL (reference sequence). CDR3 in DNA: TGTGCCAGCACCAGGGCGGGGACAGGGGCCCGGTCCTACGAGCAGTACTTC. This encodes CASTRAGTGARSYEQYF.

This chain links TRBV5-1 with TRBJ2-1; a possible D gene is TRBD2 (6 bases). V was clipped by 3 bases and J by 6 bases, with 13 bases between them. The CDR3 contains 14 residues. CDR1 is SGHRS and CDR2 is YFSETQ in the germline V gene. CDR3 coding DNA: TGCGCCAGCAGCTGGGAGGACGGGGGCAATGAGCAGTTCTTC. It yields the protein CASSWEDGGNEQFF. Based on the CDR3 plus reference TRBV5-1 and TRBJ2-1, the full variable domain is KAGVTQTPRYLIKTRGQQVTLSCSPISGHRSVSWYQQTPGQGLQFLFEYFSETQRNKGNFPGRFSGRQFSNSRSEMNVSTLELGDSALYLCASSWEDGGNEQFFGPGTRLTVL.

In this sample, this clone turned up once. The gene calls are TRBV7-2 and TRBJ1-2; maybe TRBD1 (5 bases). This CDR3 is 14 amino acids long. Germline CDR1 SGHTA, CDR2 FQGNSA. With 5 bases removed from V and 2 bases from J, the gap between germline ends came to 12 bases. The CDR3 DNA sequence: TGTGCCAGCAGCCCACGGCGGGACAACTATGGCTACACCTTC. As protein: CASSPRRDNYGYTF. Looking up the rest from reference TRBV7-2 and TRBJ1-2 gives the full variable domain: GAGVSQSPSNKVTEKGKDVELRCDPISGHTALYWYRQSLGQGLEFLIYFQGNSAPDKSGLPSDRFSAERTGGSVSTLTIQRTQQEDSAVYLCASSPRRDNYGYTFGSGTRLTVV.

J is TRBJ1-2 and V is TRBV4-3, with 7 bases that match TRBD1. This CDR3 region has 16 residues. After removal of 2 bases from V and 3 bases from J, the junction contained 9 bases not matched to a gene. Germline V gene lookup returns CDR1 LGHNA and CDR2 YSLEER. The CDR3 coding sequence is TGCGCCAGCAGCCAACAACCCAAGGGGGCCGACTATGGCTACACCTTC. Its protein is CASSQQPKGADYGYTF.

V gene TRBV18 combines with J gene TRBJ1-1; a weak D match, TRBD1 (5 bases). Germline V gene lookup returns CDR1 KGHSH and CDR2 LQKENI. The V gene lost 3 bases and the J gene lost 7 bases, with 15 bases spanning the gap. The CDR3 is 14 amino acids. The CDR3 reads CASSPYRGVGEAFF. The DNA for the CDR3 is TGTGCCAGCTCACCGTATCGGGGGGTAGGTGAAGCTTTCTTT.

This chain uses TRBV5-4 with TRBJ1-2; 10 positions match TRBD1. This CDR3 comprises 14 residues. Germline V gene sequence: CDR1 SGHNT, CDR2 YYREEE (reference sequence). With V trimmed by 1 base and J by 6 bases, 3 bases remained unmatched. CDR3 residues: CASSLSGTGDGYTF. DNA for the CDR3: TGTGCCAGCAGCTTGTCCGGGACAGGGGATGGCTACACCTTC.

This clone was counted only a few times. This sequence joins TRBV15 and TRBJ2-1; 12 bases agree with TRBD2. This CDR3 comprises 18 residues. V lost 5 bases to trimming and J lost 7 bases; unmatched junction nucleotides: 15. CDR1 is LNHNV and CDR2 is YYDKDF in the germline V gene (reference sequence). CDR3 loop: CATSFRTSGVIIRNEQFF. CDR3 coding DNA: TGTGCCACCAGCTTTAGGACTAGCGGGGTAATCATAAGGAATGAGCAGTTCTTC.

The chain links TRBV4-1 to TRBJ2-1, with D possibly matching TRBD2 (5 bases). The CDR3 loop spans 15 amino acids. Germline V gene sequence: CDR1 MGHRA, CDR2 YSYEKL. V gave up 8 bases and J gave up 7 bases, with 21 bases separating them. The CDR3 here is CASRGLGLASNEQFF. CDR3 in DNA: TGCGCCAGCCGAGGGCTCGGGCTAGCAAGTAATGAGCAGTTCTTC.

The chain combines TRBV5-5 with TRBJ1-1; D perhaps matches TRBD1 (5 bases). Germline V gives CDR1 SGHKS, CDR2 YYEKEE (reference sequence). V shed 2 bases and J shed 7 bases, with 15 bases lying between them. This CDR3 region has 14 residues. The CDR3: CASSLTQGWGEAFF. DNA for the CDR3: TGTGCCAGCAGCTTAACCCAGGGCTGGGGTGAAGCTTTCTTT. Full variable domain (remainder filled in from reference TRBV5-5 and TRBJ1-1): DAGVTQSPTHLIKTRGQQVTLRCSPISGHKSVSWYQQVLGQGPQFIFQYYEKEERGRGNFPDRFSARQFPNYSSELNVNALLLGDSALYLCASSLTQGWGEAFFGQGTRLTVV.

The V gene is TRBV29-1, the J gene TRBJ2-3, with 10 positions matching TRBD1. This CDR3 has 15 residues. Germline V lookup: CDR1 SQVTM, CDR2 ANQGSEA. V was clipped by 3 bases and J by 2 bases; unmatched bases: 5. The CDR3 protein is CSVDIGTGATDTQYF. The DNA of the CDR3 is TGCAGCGTTGACATTGGGACAGGGGCCACAGATACGCAGTATTTT.

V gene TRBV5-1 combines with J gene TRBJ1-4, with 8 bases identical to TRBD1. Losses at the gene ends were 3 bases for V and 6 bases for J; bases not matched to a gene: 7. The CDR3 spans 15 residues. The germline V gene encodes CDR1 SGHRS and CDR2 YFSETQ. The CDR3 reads CASSWDRLRDEKLFF. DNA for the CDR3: TGCGCCAGCAGCTGGGACAGGCTAAGAGATGAAAAACTGTTTTTT. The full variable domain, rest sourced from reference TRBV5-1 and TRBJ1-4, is KAGVTQTPRYLIKTRGQQVTLSCSPISGHRSVSWYQQTPGQGLQFLFEYFSETQRNKGNFPGRFSGRQFSNSRSEMNVSTLELGDSALYLCASSWDRLRDEKLFFGSGTQLSVL.

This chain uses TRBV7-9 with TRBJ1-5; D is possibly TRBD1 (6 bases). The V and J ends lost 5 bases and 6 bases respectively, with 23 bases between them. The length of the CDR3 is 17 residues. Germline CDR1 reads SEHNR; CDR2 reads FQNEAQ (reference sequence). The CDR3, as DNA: TGTGCCAGCAGCGGGGGCGGCAGCCTTACTCCGTTTCAGCCCCAGCATTTT. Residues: CASSGGGSLTPFQPQHF.

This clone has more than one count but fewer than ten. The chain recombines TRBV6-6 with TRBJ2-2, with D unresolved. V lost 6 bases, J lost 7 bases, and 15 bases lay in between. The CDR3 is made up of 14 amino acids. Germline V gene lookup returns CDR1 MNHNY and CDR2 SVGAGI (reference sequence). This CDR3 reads CASSPLQASGELFF. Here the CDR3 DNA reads TGTGCCAGCAGCCCCTTGCAGGCGAGCGGGGAGCTGTTTTTT.

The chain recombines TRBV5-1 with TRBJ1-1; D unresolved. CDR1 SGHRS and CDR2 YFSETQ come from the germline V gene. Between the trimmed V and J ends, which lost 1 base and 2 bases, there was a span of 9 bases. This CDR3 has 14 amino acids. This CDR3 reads CASSLLSVNTEAFF. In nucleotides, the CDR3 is TGCGCCAGCAGCTTGTTATCGGTCAACACTGAAGCTTTCTTT. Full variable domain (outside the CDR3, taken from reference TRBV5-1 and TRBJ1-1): KAGVTQTPRYLIKTRGQQVTLSCSPISGHRSVSWYQQTPGQGLQFLFEYFSETQRNKGNFPGRFSGRQFSNSRSEMNVSTLELGDSALYLCASSLLSVNTEAFFGQGTRLTVV.

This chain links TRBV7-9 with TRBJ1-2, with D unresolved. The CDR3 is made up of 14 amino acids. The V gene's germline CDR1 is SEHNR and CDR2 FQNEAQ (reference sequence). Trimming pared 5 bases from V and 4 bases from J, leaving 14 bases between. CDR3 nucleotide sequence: TGTGCCAGCAGCCCCCTGGTTGGCAGCTATGGCTACACCTTC. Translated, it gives CASSPLVGSYGYTF.

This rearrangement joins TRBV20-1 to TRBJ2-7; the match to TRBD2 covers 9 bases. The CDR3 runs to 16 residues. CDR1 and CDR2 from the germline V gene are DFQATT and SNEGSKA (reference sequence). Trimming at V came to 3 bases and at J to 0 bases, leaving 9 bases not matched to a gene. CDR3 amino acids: CSASRPSGVPSYEQYF. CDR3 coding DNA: TGCAGTGCTAGTCGTCCTAGCGGGGTTCCCTCCTACGAGCAGTACTTC.